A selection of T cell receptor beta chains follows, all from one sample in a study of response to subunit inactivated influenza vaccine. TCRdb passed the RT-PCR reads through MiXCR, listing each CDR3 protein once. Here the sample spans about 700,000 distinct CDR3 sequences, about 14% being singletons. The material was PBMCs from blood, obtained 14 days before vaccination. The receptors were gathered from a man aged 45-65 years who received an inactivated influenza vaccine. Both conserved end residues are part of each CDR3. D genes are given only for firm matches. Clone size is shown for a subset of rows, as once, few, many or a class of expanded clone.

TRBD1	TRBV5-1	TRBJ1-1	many	CASSPRTGNEAFF	TGCGCCAGCAGCCCCCGGACAGGGAACGAAGCTTTCTTT
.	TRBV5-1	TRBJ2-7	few	CASSLAPGDYEQYF	TGCGCCAGCAGCTTGGCTCCGGGAGACTACGAGCAGTACTTC
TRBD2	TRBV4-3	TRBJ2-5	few	CASSQDGAAGGAETQYF	TGCGCCAGCAGCCAAGATGGAGCAGCGGGAGGAGCTGAGACCCAGTACTTC
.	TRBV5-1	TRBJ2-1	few	CASSPGRISYNEQFF	TGCGCCAGCAGCCCAGGACGGATCTCCTACAATGAGCAGTTCTTC
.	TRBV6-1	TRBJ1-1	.	CASRRISGGPTEAFF	TGTGCCAGCAGAAGAATATCGGGTGGACCCACTGAAGCTTTCTTT
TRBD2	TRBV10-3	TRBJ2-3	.	CAITSGVSTDTQYF	TGTGCCATTACTAGCGGGGTTAGCACAGATACGCAGTATTTT
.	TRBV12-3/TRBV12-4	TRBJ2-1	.	CASSLGGGNYNEQFF	TGTGCCAGCAGTTTAGGAGGCGGGAATTACAATGAGCAGTTCTTC
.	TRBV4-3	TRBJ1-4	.	CASSRAREYEKLFF	TGCGCCAGCAGCAGAGCGAGGGAATATGAAAAACTGTTTTTT
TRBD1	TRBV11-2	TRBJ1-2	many	CASSLVGTAVHYGYTF	TGTGCCAGCAGCTTAGTTGGGACAGCGGTCCACTATGGCTACACCTTC
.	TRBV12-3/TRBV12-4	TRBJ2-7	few	CASSQDYLSYEQYF	TGTGCCAGCAGTCAGGACTATTTGTCCTACGAGCAGTACTTC
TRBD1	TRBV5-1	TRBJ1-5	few	CASSLGQGENQPQHF	TGCGCCAGCAGCTTGGGACAGGGGGAGAATCAGCCCCAGCATTTT
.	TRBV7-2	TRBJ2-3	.	CASSTSTGRQTQYF	TGTGCCAGCAGCACCTCCACGGGAAGGCAGACGCAGTATTTT
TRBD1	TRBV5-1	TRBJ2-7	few	CASRQTGARDEQYF	TGCGCCAGCAGACAAACAGGGGCTCGTGACGAGCAGTACTTC
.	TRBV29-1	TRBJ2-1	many	CSVVGTYNEQFF	TGCAGCGTTGTGGGAACCTACAATGAGCAGTTCTTC
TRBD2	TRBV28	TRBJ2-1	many	CASSSRIWASGSYNEQFF	TGTGCCAGCAGTTCCCGCATCTGGGCTAGCGGGTCCTACAATGAGCAGTTCTTC
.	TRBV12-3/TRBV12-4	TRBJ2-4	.	CASSRQEAKNIQYF	TGTGCCAGCAGTAGACAGGAAGCCAAAAACATTCAGTACTTC
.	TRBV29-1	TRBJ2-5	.	CSVEFSRGETQYF	TGCAGCGTTGAGTTTAGCAGGGGAGAGACCCAGTACTTC
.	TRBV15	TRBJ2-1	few	CATSRDPSVAYNEQFF	TGTGCCACCAGCAGAGACCCAAGCGTCGCCTACAATGAGCAGTTCTTC
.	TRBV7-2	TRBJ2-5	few	CASNLPGEKTQYF	TGTGCCAGCAATCTCCCGGGTGAAAAGACCCAGTACTTC
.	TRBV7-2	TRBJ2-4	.	CASSSRTRITKNIQYF	TGTGCCAGCAGCTCCCGGACCCGGATAACCAAAAACATTCAGTACTTC
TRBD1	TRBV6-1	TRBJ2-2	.	CASSPRGPNTGELFF	TGTGCCAGCAGCCCCAGGGGGCCCAACACCGGGGAGCTGTTTTTT
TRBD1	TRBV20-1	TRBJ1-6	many	CSARTTGSAPLHF	TGCAGTGCTAGGACGACAGGGTCGGCACCCCTCCACTTT
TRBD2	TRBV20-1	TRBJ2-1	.	CSAPIAGANEQFF	TGCAGTGCTCCCATAGCGGGGGCTAATGAGCAGTTCTTC
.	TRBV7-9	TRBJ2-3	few	CASSFDWRALDTQYF	TGTGCCAGCAGCTTCGACTGGAGGGCCCTAGATACGCAGTATTTT
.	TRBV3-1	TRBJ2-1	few	CASRDRYNNEQFF	TGTGCCAGCAGGGACAGATACAACAATGAGCAGTTCTTC
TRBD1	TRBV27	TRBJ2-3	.	CASSPLSPGQGSDTQYF	TGTGCCAGCAGTCCCCTTTCCCCGGGACAGGGCTCAGATACGCAGTATTTT
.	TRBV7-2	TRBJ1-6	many	CASSMGRGNSPLHF	TGTGCCAGCAGCATGGGACGGGGGAATTCACCCCTCCACTTT